This T cell receptor (beta chain) appears in the sequencing data of a study of radiotherapy plus CTLA-4 blockade in lung cancer. For the study at large: Disease control reached approximately 29%, with objective responses in about 19%. Study-wide points: An expansion of tumor-derived TCR clones occurred in blood after radiotherapy plus ipilimumab.

Details on this clone: Its antigen is unidentified.

TCRdb's table, derived via immunoSEQ multiplex PCR, lists solely in-frame clones and lacks some. The table records around 110,000 clones, about 90% of them present only once. Lung cancer patients with chemo-refractory metastatic non-small-cell disease were given focal radiation plus CTLA-4 blockade with ipilimumab. Germline V gene sequence: CDR1 MNHNY, CDR2 SVGAGI (reference sequence). The J segment lost 10 bases and the V segment lost 6 bases, leaving 7 bases of the junction unmatched. CDR3 length: 13 amino acids. The chain joins TRBV6-6 to TRBJ1-1; TRBD1 agrees at 11 bases. This receptor was taken from a human donor with non-small cell lung cancer that progressed on radiotherapy plus ipilimumab. This sample comprised peripheral blood, obtained from a patient treated with radiotherapy plus ipilimumab. Written as DNA, the CDR3 is TGTGCCAGCAGCGGACAGGGGGCGAATCTAGCTTTCTTT. This sequence encodes CASSGQGANLAFF.